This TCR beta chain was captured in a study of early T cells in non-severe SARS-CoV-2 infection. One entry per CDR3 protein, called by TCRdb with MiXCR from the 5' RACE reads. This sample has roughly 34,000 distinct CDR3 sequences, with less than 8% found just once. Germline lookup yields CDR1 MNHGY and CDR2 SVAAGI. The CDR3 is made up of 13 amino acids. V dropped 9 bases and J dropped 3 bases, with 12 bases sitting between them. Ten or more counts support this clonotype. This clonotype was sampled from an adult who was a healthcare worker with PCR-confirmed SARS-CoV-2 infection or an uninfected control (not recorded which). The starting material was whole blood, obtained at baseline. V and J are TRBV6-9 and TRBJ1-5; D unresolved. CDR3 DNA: TGTGCCAGTCGCCAAGGGCCCAATCAGCCCCAGCATTTT. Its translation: CASRQGPNQPQHF.